The source of this T cell receptor (beta chain) is a study of T cells in Graves' hyperthyroidism and ophthalmopathy. Turning to the study itself: Peripheral blood specimens were obtained at initial diagnosis, prior to any treatment. General observations from the study: The model anticipated ophthalmopathy a median 6.5 months pre-onset.

The CDR3 is 13 residues long. Per the germline V gene, CDR1 is MNHNS and CDR2 is SASEGT. Between the trimmed V and J ends, which lost 8 bases and 8 bases, there was a span of 16 bases. This clonotype has only a few counts. The target antigen is unknown. Amplified TCR beta CDR3 regions came from RNA transcripts. The HTBI primer set was used in a first-round RT-PCR of the TCR CDR3. TCRdb passed the multiplex PCR reads through MiXCR, listing each CDR3 protein once. The sample yields about 560,000 distinct CDR3 sequences, over 15% seen once. The chain carries TRBV6-1 and TRBJ2-1, with D possibly TRBD2 on 5 matching bases. The clonotype was recovered from a woman aged 18-29 years with Graves' hyperthyroidism. Sequenced: blood. The CDR3 region is CASGASLRDEQFF. Written as DNA, the CDR3 is TGTGCCAGCGGAGCGTCCCTGCGGGATGAGCAGTTCTTC.